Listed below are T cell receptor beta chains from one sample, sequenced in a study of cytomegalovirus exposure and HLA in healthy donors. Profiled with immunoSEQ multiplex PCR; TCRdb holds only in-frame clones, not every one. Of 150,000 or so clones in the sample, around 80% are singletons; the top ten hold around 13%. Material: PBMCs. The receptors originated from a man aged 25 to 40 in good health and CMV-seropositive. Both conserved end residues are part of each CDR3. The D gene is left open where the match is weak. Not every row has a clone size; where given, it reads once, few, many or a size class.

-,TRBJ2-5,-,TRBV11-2,TGTGCCAGCAGCAAAAAGGGAACAGGGTCATCGGAGACCCAGTACTTC,CASSKKGTGSSETQYF
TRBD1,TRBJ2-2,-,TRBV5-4,TGTGCCAGCAGCTTGTGGAAAGAGGGACAGGAGCTCACCGGGGAGCTGTTTTTT,CASSLWKEGQELTGELFF
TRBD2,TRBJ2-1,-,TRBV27,TGTGCCAGCAGTTCTAGCGGGAGCTCCTACAATGAGCAGTTCTTC,CASSSSGSSYNEQFF
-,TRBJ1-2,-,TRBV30,TGTGCCTGGAGTGTTTCGGGTGCAGGCTACACCTTC,CAWSVSGAGYTF
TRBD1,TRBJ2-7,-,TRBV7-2,TGTGCCAGCAGCCTTCCTCGGACAGGGGCCTACGAGCAGTACTTC,CASSLPRTGAYEQYF
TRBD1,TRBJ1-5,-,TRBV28,TGTGCCAGCAGCCTACGGACAGGGTGGAGCAATCAGCCCCAGCATTTT,CASSLRTGWSNQPQHF
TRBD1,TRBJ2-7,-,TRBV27,TGTGCCAGCAGTTTATTTGGGACAGGGGGTTTAAACGGTAGCGAGCAGTACTTC,CASSLFGTGGLNGSEQYF
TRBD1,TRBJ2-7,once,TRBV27,TGTGCCAGCAGTTTATTTGGGACAGGGGGTTTAAACGGTATCGAGCAGTACTTC,CASSLFGTGGLNGIEQYF
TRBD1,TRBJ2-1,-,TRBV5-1,TGCGCCAGCAGCTTAGGACAGGGGAGTTTCAATGAGCAGTTCTTC,CASSLGQGSFNEQFF
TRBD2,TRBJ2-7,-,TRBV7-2,TGTGCCAGCAGCTTACAGGCGGGAGACACCTACGAGCAGTACTTC,CASSLQAGDTYEQYF
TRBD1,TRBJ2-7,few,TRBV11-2,TGTGCCAGCAGCTTAGGACGGACAGGGGGATACTCCTACGAGCAGTACTTC,CASSLGRTGGYSYEQYF
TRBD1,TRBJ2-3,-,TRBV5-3,TGTGCCAGAAGCCGAATGGGACAGGATTTCACAGATACGCAGTATTTT,CARSRMGQDFTDTQYF
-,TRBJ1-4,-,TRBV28,TGTGCCAGCAGTTTCCACCACCGGGGACAAAGGGTCTGGGAAAAACTGTTTTTT,CASSFHHRGQRVWEKLFF
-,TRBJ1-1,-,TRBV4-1,TGCGCCAGCAGCCAAGGTTCATGGGGGAGGGACACTGAAGCTTTCTTT,CASSQGSWGRDTEAFF
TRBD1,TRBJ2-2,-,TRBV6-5,TGTGCCAGCAGTTACTCGACAGACAGGGCCGCCGGGGAGCTGTTTTTT,CASSYSTDRAAGELFF
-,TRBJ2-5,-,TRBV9,TGTGCCAGCAGCTTCTCAGGGTCCGAGACCCAGTACTTC,CASSFSGSETQYF
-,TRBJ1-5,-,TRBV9,TGTGCCAGCAGCGCGCCTGTCGGGGGAGGCAATCAGCCCCAGCATTTT,CASSAPVGGGNQPQHF
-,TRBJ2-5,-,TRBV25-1,TGTGCCAGCAGTCCCCAAGGGGGGGGAGGCGAGACCCAGTACTTC,CASSPQGGGGETQYF
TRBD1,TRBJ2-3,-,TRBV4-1,TGCGCCAGCAGCCTGAAACCGGGACAGGGAGCCGGTGTAAAGTCAGATACGCAGTATTTT,CASSLKPGQGAGVKSDTQYF
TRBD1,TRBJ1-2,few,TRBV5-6,TGTGCCAGCAGCTTGAAAGACAGGGGTGGCTACACCTTC,CASSLKDRGGYTF
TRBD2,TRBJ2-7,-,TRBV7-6,TGTGCCAGCAGCTTAGAGGCTAGCGGGAAAGCCTACGAGCAGTACTTC,CASSLEASGKAYEQYF
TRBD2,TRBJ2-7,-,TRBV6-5,TGTGCCAGCAGTTACCGTCGTTCGGGAGGAGGCTACGAGCAGTACTTC,CASSYRRSGGGYEQYF
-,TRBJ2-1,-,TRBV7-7,TGTGCTAGCAGCGAGGGGGTTACATATCCCAATGAGCAGTTCTTC,CASSEGVTYPNEQFF
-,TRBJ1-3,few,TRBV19,TGTGCCAGTAGTGGCCCTGGAAACACCATATATTTT,CASSGPGNTIYF
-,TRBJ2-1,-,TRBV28,TGTGCCAGCAGTTTCGAGACTTGGAGGGTTTACAATGAGCAGTTCTTC,CASSFETWRVYNEQFF
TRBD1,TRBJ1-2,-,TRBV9,TGTGCCAGCAGCTCAGGGGGCGCGGGGTATGGCTACACCTTC,CASSSGGAGYGYTF
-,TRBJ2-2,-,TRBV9,TGTGCCAGCACGGGGATCGCTCAGGGGAAAGGGGGGGAGCTGTTTTTT,CASTGIAQGKGGELFF